Below, 5 T cell receptor beta chains from the same sample are listed, as sequenced in a study of control samples from healthy donors and cancer patients. Assay used: immunoSEQ multiplex PCR; TCRdb lists only in-frame clones, some missing. The sample shows about 150,000 clones, 93% of them seen only once. The specimen was blood. These receptors were collected from a man between 45 and 60 years old in good health.

The rearrangement links TRBV5-1 to TRBJ2-3; 8 positions agree with TRBD2. V lost 1 base, J lost 0 bases, and 10 bases stayed unmatched. Germline lookup yields CDR1 SGHRS and CDR2 YFSETQ. The CDR3 runs to 18 residues. This CDR3 reads CASSLSFRLATSTDTQYF. The CDR3 DNA reads as TGCGCCAGCAGCTTGTCATTTCGACTAGCGACTAGCACAGATACGCAGTATTTT. The variable domain in full, with the rest retrieved from reference TRBV5-1 and TRBJ2-3, is KAGVTQTPRYLIKTRGQQVTLSCSPISGHRSVSWYQQTPGQGLQFLFEYFSETQRNKGNFPGRFSGRQFSNSRSEMNVSTLELGDSALYLCASSLSFRLATSTDTQYFGPGTRLTVL.

The chain couples TRBV9 to TRBJ1-6, with D perhaps TRBD1 (5 bases). V lost 0 bases to trimming and J lost 7 bases, with 14 bases between them. Germline values: CDR1 SGDLS, CDR2 YYNGEE. CDR3 length equals 16 residues. The CDR3 coding sequence is TGTGCCAGCAGCGTAGAGACGGGACCTTCGAATTCACCCCTCCACTTT. Residues: CASSVETGPSNSPLHF.

The chain links TRBV7-2 to TRBJ2-7, with D unresolved. This CDR3 spans 13 amino acids. V was cut by 2 bases and J by 2 bases, with 7 bases left in between. Per the germline V gene, CDR1 is SGHTA and CDR2 is FQGNSA. The CDR3 coding sequence is TGTGCCAGCAGCTTAAACCGACCCTACGAGCAGTACTTC. The encoded protein is CASSLNRPYEQYF.

The chain carries TRBV3-1 (or the pseudogene TRBV3-2) and TRBJ2-2, with a possible D match to TRBD1 (5 bases). V lost 2 bases and J lost 4, with 11 bases in between. Germline V gene data show CDR1 as LGHDT and CDR2 as YNNKEL (reference sequence). The CDR3 spans 15 residues. CDR3 DNA: TGTGCCAGCAGCCAACAGAAAGGGGTCACCGGGGAGCTGTTTTTT. It specifies CASSQQKGVTGELFF.

V usage is TRBV5-6 and J usage is TRBJ2-7, with D perhaps TRBD1 (5 bases). V was cut by 4 bases and J by 0 bases, with 14 bases left in between. There are 15 residues in the CDR3. Germline-derived CDR1 and CDR2 are SGHDT and YYEEEE. CDR3 amino acids: CASSPLDTSSYEQYF. CDR3 sequence (DNA): TGTGCCAGCAGCCCGCTGGACACCAGCTCCTACGAGCAGTACTTC.